A selection of T cell receptor beta chains follows, all from one sample in a study of T-cell reconstitution after alpha-beta-depleted transplantation in children. TCRdb passed the PCR reads through MiXCR, listing each CDR3 protein once. Among roughly 340,000 distinct CDR3 sequences, about a sixth were seen once, and the ten largest hold around 41%. Here the sequenced sample was PBMCs, mostly from graft donor cells, taken 360 days after TCRalphabeta/CD19-depleted stem cell transplant. These receptors were taken from a male patient aged 2-10 years who had a stem cell transplant for acute lymphoblastic leukemia, so the T cells may come from the graft donor. Each CDR3 is given with its conserved first and last residue. Each record gives: clone size, J gene, D gene, V gene, CDR3 protein, CDR3 DNA. A D gene is named only where the DNA matches it firmly. Size is stated for part of the rows, as once, few or many counts, or as a class when the clone is expanded.

few | TRBJ2-5 | - | TRBV5-1 | CASSLDLTGRRGETQYF | TGCGCCAGCAGCTTGGACCTGACAGGGCGGAGGGGAGAGACCCAGTACTTC
few | TRBJ1-4 | - | TRBV9 | CASSVASATNEKLFF | TGTGCCAGCAGCGTAGCGTCCGCAACTAATGAAAAACTGTTTTTT
few | TRBJ2-1 | TRBD2 | TRBV5-1 | CASSWGLAGVYNEQFF | TGCGCCAGCAGCTGGGGACTAGCGGGAGTTTACAATGAGCAGTTCTTC
few | TRBJ2-7 | TRBD1 | TRBV20-1 | CSAPGQGPYEQYF | TGCAGTGCGCCGGGACAGGGGCCATACGAGCAGTACTTC
- | TRBJ2-5 | - | TRBV5-1 | CASSSLGGETQYF | TGCGCCAGCAGCTCGCTTGGGGGAGAGACCCAGTACTTC
- | TRBJ2-7 | - | TRBV5-1 | CASSSGRPVFEQYF | TGCGCCAGCAGCTCCGGACGCCCTGTTTTCGAGCAGTACTTC
- | TRBJ2-2 | - | TRBV5-6 | CASSIGLGRSNTGELFF | TGTGCCAGCAGCATAGGGCTTGGCCGATCGAACACCGGGGAGCTGTTTTTT
few | TRBJ2-7 | TRBD2 | TRBV4-3 | CASSQGLAGGSSYEQYF | TGCGCCAGCAGCCAGGGACTAGCGGGAGGGAGTTCCTACGAGCAGTACTTC
many | TRBJ1-2 | - | TRBV12-3/TRBV12-4 | CASSFGGQTRNYGYTF | TGTGCCAGCAGTTTCGGGGGGCAAACGCGTAATTATGGCTACACCTTC
many | TRBJ2-7 | - | TRBV20-1 | CSAPPGGEYEQYF | TGCAGTGCTCCCCCGGGCGGCGAATACGAGCAGTACTTC
once | TRBJ2-5 | TRBD1 | TRBV5-6 | CASSSGQGAETQYF | TGTGCCAGCAGCTCGGGACAGGGGGCCGAGACCCAGTACTTC
few | TRBJ2-1 | TRBD2 | TRBV20-1 | CSARDNLLAGGPYNEQFF | TGCAGTGCTAGAGATAATCTCCTAGCGGGAGGGCCGTACAATGAGCAGTTCTTC
few | TRBJ2-1 | - | TRBV5-1 | CASSSDPTKYHNEQFF | TGCGCCAGCAGCTCGGACCCCACTAAGTACCACAATGAGCAGTTCTTC
few | TRBJ1-1 | - | TRBV4-3 | CASSQAGYDTEAFF | TGCGCCAGCAGCCAAGCCGGGTATGACACTGAAGCTTTCTTT
few | TRBJ2-3 | - | TRBV28 | CASSLPGVLDTQYF | TGTGCCAGCAGTTTGCCGGGAGTATTAGATACGCAGTATTTT
- | TRBJ1-2 | - | TRBV7-9 | CASASGTNETF | TGTGCCAGCGCAAGCGGGACAAACGAGACCTTC
- | TRBJ2-3 | - | TRBV4-3 | CASSPQGADTQYF | TGCGCCAGCAGCCCACAAGGGGCAGATACGCAGTATTTT
- | TRBJ2-2 | TRBD2 | TRBV4-3 | CASSQPGLAGYTGELFF | TGCGCCAGCAGCCAACCCGGTCTAGCGGGGTACACCGGGGAGCTGTTTTTT
- | TRBJ2-3 | - | TRBV7-2 | CASRSTGTSTDTQYF | TGTGCCAGCAGGAGCACAGGGACTAGCACAGATACGCAGTATTTT
- | TRBJ1-4 | - | TRBV20-1 | CSANPLWGYDPEKLFF | TGCAGTGCCAATCCCCTCTGGGGGTACGACCCTGAAAAACTGTTTTTT
- | TRBJ1-2 | - | TRBV9 | CASSVGDYGYTF | TGTGCCAGCAGCGTTGGGGACTATGGCTACACCTTC
few | TRBJ1-1 | - | TRBV4-2 | CASSQDWGKGTEAFF | TGTGCCAGCAGCCAAGATTGGGGAAAGGGCACTGAAGCTTTCTTT
- | TRBJ2-7 | TRBD1 | TRBV28 | CASDVGDRVGEQYF | TGTGCCAGCGATGTCGGGGACAGGGTGGGCGAGCAGTACTTC
few | TRBJ1-2 | - | TRBV7-2 | CASSIYNRVTYGYTF | TGTGCCAGCTCGATTTACAACAGGGTCACCTATGGCTACACCTTC
many | TRBJ1-5 | - | TRBV12-3/TRBV12-4 | CASSLEGQPQHF | TGTGCCAGCAGTTTGGAGGGGCAGCCCCAGCATTTT
once | TRBJ2-7 | TRBD2 | TRBV27 | CASSSLKSRGLAGAYEQYF | TGTGCCAGCAGTTCCCTAAAAAGTCGTGGGCTAGCGGGGGCTTACGAGCAGTACTTC
few | TRBJ2-1 | TRBD1 | TRBV27 | CASSFWQGVQNEQFF | TGTGCCAGCAGTTTTTGGCAGGGGGTTCAAAATGAGCAGTTCTTC
- | TRBJ1-1 | - | TRBV4-1 | CASSQDRGWGPTEAFF | TGCGCCAGCAGCCAAGATCGGGGTTGGGGACCCACTGAAGCTTTCTTT